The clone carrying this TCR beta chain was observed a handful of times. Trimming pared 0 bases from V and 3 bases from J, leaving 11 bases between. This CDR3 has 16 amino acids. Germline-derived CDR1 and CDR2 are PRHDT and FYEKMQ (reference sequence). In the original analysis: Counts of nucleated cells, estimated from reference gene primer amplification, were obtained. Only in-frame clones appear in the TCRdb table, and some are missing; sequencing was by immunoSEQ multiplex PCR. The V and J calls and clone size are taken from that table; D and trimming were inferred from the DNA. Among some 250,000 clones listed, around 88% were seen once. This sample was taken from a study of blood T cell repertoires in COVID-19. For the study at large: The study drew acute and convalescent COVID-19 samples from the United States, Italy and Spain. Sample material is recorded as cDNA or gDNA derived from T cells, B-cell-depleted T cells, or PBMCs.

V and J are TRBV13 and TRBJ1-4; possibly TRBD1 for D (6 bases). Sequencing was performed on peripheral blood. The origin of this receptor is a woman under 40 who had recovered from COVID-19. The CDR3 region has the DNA TGTGCCAGCAGCTTAGGACAGGGTGCGGCTAATGAAAAACTGTTTTTT. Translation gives CASSLGQGAANEKLFF.